The source of this TCR beta chain is a study of cytomegalovirus exposure and HLA in healthy donors (dated by TCRdb to between 2016 and 2019). Study-wide context: An earlier analysis of roughly 500 of the donors reported 250 to 300 Gb of sequence data and 100 million to 130 million unique TCR beta sequences from 190 million or so T cells. Rather than drawing on any new phenotypic data, the later analysis identified candidate immune exposures from TCR beta sequences and the way those sequences occurred across donors. Class I and class II HLA loci were covered by the typing at four-digit resolution. Among about 400 genotyped donors of the cohort, an average of around 240,000 unique TCR beta nucleotide sequences was sequenced per donor, of which approximately 18% were non-productive. A later analysis re-examined previously published TCR beta repertoires from roughly 650 donors and added high-resolution HLA genotyping to investigate patterns of TCR occurrence. Of the roughly 400 genotyped donors, about 84% fell in the genetic ancestry cluster associated with self-reported Caucasian donors. A separate validation cohort of 90 to 150 different subjects was used in addition to the approximately 700-subject first cohort. All discovery cohort repertoires had been generated using a single sequencing platform. Several DR-DQ haplotypes were treated as single units for association and clustering because of strong linkage in the cohort. Roughly 300 gigabases of sequencing data and 78 million or so unique TCR sequences were included in an early release covering several hundred HLA-typed donors. Typing coverage differed by locus: A, B, C, DRB1 and DQB1 were typed in roughly 620-640 donors, DQA1 in about 500, DPA1 in around 600, and DPB1 in just under 490. An earlier analysis of 587 of the donors used high-throughput TCR beta sequencing to judge whether each TCR beta V gene segment behaved as functional or pseudogenic. High-throughput TCR immunosequencing, statistical association of individual TCRs with disease status, and machine learning were combined to predict cytomegalovirus infection status. A later genetic analysis took genome-wide SNP genotypes for about 65% of the roughly 670 donors and used that subset as a discovery cohort. The study aimed to test whether cataloging public T cell receptors could reveal signatures of past pathogen exposure. The study profiled the T cell repertoires of 500 to 800 subjects by immunosequencing and related them to cytomegalovirus serostatus. Donor age, sex, ethnicity and CMV serostatus were compiled alongside the repertoire data. Beyond this particular receptor, the publication reports: Some 15 rarely observed V segments, including chromosome 9 orphons, were excluded from the earlier analysis of about 610 of the donors because counts were too low. In both the original and validation cohorts, the classifier was reported to diagnose cytomegalovirus status with high specificity and sensitivity. It was suggested by the authors that the approach could potentially be generalized to other disease states and immunological phenotypes. Some IMGT-functional V segments, including TRBV6-2 and TRBV6-3, could not be told apart with the 87-base-pair reads, so those segments were excluded. A later genetic analysis reported fewer N-insertions in productive TCRs among donors in an Asian-associated ancestry cluster than the roughly 690-donor mean. The sequencing pipeline was judged likely to have produced a cluster of highly shared sequence variants as a technical artifact. In this cohort, only TCR beta chains were sequenced, and detectable features were limited by the absence of alpha or paired-chain data. According to a later analysis, most CMV-associated TCR beta chains appeared to be HLA-restricted, and the HLA associations seemed to be driven largely by CMV exposure. A later genetic analysis associated a missense DCLRE1C variant with V-gene and J-gene trimming of TCR beta chains, and an independent cohort replicated the association. Immune exposure information for the cohort was limited to CMV serostatus. While some public TCRs were present in many individuals, most TCR sequences turned up only very rarely across donors. An earlier analysis of some 560 of the donors showed that most TCR beta V segments appeared in productive rearrangements either about 87% or about 30% of the time, which broadly matched IMGT annotations. At a false discovery rate of 0.05, a later analysis linked about 17,000 TCR beta sequences to specific HLA alleles. A few of the identified cytomegalovirus-associated TCR beta chains were confirmed in vitro to be specific for cytomegalovirus antigens. When HLA alleles, especially DR and DQ, strongly co-occurred, TCR associations were difficult to assign to individual alleles. Correlated functional status among segregating V segments might be attributable to linkage disequilibrium, but an unknown experimental factor could not be ruled out. According to a later analysis, parvovirus B19, influenza, CMV and Epstein-Barr virus appeared linked to several top co-occurrence clusters. Sequencing depth was assumed to be roughly uniform across donors in the presence/absence analyses, though that assumption may not hold. A later analysis found that HLA-associated TCR beta chains were more clonally expanded and had lower generation probabilities than equally common non-associated chains. In the study, some 160 TCR beta chains were listed as associated with cytomegalovirus. In a later analysis, the rate of TCR association differed among HLA loci, with DRB1 alleles having the most associated TCRs and HLA-C alleles having the fewest. Because HLA typing was missing for some donors at each locus, association tests included only the typed subset. A further reported finding was that TCR beta sequences accurately predicted the HLA-A and HLA-B alleles for most subjects in the first cohort.

The cohort comprised some 680 healthy bone marrow donors. At the time of sampling, every cohort member was nominally healthy, though immune exposures that went unrecorded were likely present. The donor tested CMV seronegative, placing the donor among the 350 or so seronegative members of the cohort. Every donor gave a peripheral blood sample, and the peripheral blood mononuclear cells from that sample were used for TCR beta sequencing. Genomic DNA was extracted from the blood cell samples with the Qiagen DNeasy Blood Extraction Kit. Library prep was done by the immunoSEQ multiplex PCR assay. For the multiplex PCR, a mixture combining 60 forward primers for TCR Vbeta segments and 13 reverse primers for TCR Jbeta segments was used. The CDR3 region of rearranged TCR beta genes was amplified from genomic DNA by a multiplex PCR assay. On the Illumina HiSeq System, the amplified TCR beta libraries were sequenced as 87-base-pair reads. As for the original processing: In a later analysis, 77 million or so unique TCR beta chains were counted across the roughly 610 repertoires, and roughly 10 million of these chains were shared by at least two donors. Raw reads were error-corrected and collapsed into unique sequences with a nearest-neighbor algorithm that merged closely related sequences to remove PCR and sequencing errors. V, D and J gene segments were assigned by aligning CDR3 sequences to IMGT reference sequences. For a sequence to be retained, at least a six-nucleotide match to both a V gene segment and a J gene segment was required. Rearrangements were called productive when the CDR3 lacked stop codons and stayed in frame with V and J; all others were non-productive. CDR3 was defined according to IMGT convention as the region running from the second conserved V-encoded cysteine to the conserved J-encoded phenylalanine. The earlier analysis of 587 of the donors excluded sequences that lacked an unambiguous match to a single V gene segment. An earlier analysis of several hundred of the donors called V segments functional above 56.7% productive rearrangements and segregating when the between-donor standard deviation exceeded 5%. A statistical classification framework was developed to diagnose cytomegalovirus status using the catalog of TCR beta chain sequences. A later analysis assigned V and J genes by comparing TCR nucleotide sequences with IMGT/GENE-DB human TR gene sequences. A later analysis assigned CDR3 sequences and most-parsimonious VDJ recombination scenarios with the TCRdist pipeline. In a later analysis, each TCR beta chain was defined by its CDR3 amino acid sequence together with its V-gene family, and reads without a unique V-gene family were excluded. As a way to deal with suspected cross-contamination and a sequencing artifact, a later analysis dropped 450 to 600 nucleotide sequences that were highly shared and had low generation probability. In a later analysis, a clonal expansion index for each public chain was calculated from normalized within-repertoire ranks of inferred template counts. Generation probabilities in a later analysis came from a VDJ recombination model fitted to out-of-frame rearrangements, and those results were checked against IGoR. A later analysis scored TCR-TCR, TCR-HLA and TCR-CMV co-occurrence with hypergeometric tests, applying a repertoire-size bias correction to TCR pairs. To estimate false discovery rates, a later analysis permuted the HLA or CMV assignments 20 times. In a later analysis, co-occurring TCRs were grouped using DBSCAN, and TCRdist sequence similarity was added for clustering within HLA-allele-positive subsets. For co-occurrence clustering, repertoires with fewer than 30,000 or more than 120,000 public chains were excluded, along with roughly 5 repertoires with anomalous nucleotide sharing. Entries here come from immuneACCESS through TCRdb and include only in-frame sequences with V and J called. Some clones fail to appear in such tables; in the studies checked, an unresolved V gene covers under half of the shortfall, and the cause of the remainder is unknown. Clonal size and the V and J genes are those of that table, whereas D and trimming came from the DNA. Counted in this sample were roughly 120,000 clones; roughly 79% of them appeared once. In total, the top ten clones hold about 3.8% of the sample.

Regarding this clone: The antigen it recognizes is unknown. Per-base quality was not reported, and no clone a single base away is much larger than it.

V is pruned by 0 bases and J by 7 bases, leaving 8 bases of the junction without a gene match. The germline V gene gives CDR1 as MGHRA and CDR2 as YSYEKL. The CDR3 numbers 18 residues from cysteine through phenylalanine. The entry retains the CDR3 DNA only, 54 bases that are in frame from base 1. This TCR came from a woman aged 30 to 39 in good health and CMV-seronegative. The chain couples TRBV4-1 to TRBJ2-1, and TRBD2 matches 14 of the central bases. Sequenced sample: PBMCs. The CDR3 region reads CASSQEGTSGRYGNEQFF. The DNA reads TGCGCCAGCAGCCAAGAAGGGACTAGCGGGAGATATGGAAATGAGCAGTTCTTC.